This T cell receptor (beta chain) was identified in a study of cytomegalovirus exposure and HLA in healthy donors (dated by TCRdb to about 2017). In the study overall: According to an earlier analysis of a few hundred of the donors, about 179 million T cells yielded over 100 million unique TCR beta sequences and approximately 300 Gb of sequence data. Using immunosequencing, the study profiled T cell repertoires from approximately 700 subjects and related those repertoires to cytomegalovirus serostatus. An early release that covered 500 to 800 HLA-typed donors contained about 300 gigabases of sequencing data and 70 million to 100 million unique TCR sequences. The later analysis used no new phenotypic data to find candidate immune exposures, relying instead on TCR beta sequences and their occurrence across donors. To predict cytomegalovirus infection status, the study brought together high-throughput TCR immunosequencing, statistical association of individual TCRs with disease status, and machine learning. Donor age, sex, ethnicity and CMV serostatus were compiled alongside the repertoire data. The study aimed to test whether cataloging public T cell receptors could reveal signatures of past pathogen exposure. Every discovery cohort repertoire had been produced on one sequencing platform. A later analysis re-examined previously published TCR beta repertoires from 600 to 700 donors and added high-resolution HLA genotyping to investigate patterns of TCR occurrence. Genome-wide SNP genotypes for about three fifths of the 666 donors were used in a later genetic analysis, which treated that subset as a discovery cohort. In an earlier analysis of over 550 of the donors, high-throughput TCR beta sequencing was used to judge whether each TCR beta V gene segment behaved as functional or pseudogenic. Along with the approximately 600-subject first cohort, a separate validation cohort of about 110 different subjects was used. A few DR-DQ haplotypes were treated as single units for association and clustering because of strong linkage in the cohort. Typing coverage differed by locus: A, B, C, DRB1 and DQB1 were typed in about 629-640 donors, DQA1 in about 500, DPA1 in 600 to 610, and DPB1 in roughly 470. Class I and class II HLA loci were covered by the typing at four-digit resolution. Among roughly 370 genotyped donors of the cohort, an average of 235,054 unique TCR beta nucleotide sequences were sequenced per donor, about a sixth of them non-productive. The genetic ancestry cluster associated with self-reported Caucasian donors included roughly 84% of the approximately 430 genotyped donors. Paper-wide results and their limitations: For the cohort, immune exposure information was limited to CMV serostatus. A later genetic analysis reported fewer N-insertions in productive TCRs among donors in an Asian-associated ancestry cluster than the roughly 700-donor mean. The presence/absence analyses assumed that sequencing depth was roughly uniform across donors, and that assumption may not be true. The 87-base-pair reads could not distinguish some IMGT-functional V segments, including TRBV6-2 and TRBV6-3, so those segments were excluded. HLA typing was unavailable for some donors at each locus, so association tests used only the typed subset. While some public TCRs were present in many individuals, most TCR sequences turned up only very rarely across donors. The cohort was sequenced for TCR beta chains only, and without alpha or paired-chain data the features that could be detected were limited. The earlier analysis of 587 of the donors excluded roughly 16 rarely observed V segments, including chromosome 9 orphons, because counts were too low. Linkage disequilibrium might explain the correlated functional status among segregating V segments, but an unknown experimental factor could not be excluded. In a later analysis, most CMV-associated TCR beta chains were found to appear HLA-restricted, with HLA associations seemingly driven largely by CMV exposure. When HLA alleles, especially DR and DQ, strongly co-occurred, attributing TCR associations to individual alleles was difficult. The study gave a list of over 150 TCR beta chains associated with cytomegalovirus. A later analysis found that TCR association rates varied across HLA loci, with DRB1 alleles showing the most associated TCRs and HLA-C alleles the fewest. Several of the top co-occurrence clusters appeared to be linked to parvovirus B19, influenza, CMV and Epstein-Barr virus, according to a later analysis. In a later genetic analysis, a missense DCLRE1C variant was associated with V-gene and J-gene trimming of TCR beta chains, and the association was replicated in an independent cohort. In a later analysis, HLA-associated TCR beta chains showed more clonal expansion and lower generation probabilities than non-associated chains that were equally common. According to the authors, the approach could potentially be generalized to other disease states and immunological phenotypes. A cluster of highly shared sequence variants was judged likely to be a technical artifact of the sequencing pipeline. The classifier was reported to diagnose cytomegalovirus status with high specificity and sensitivity in both the original and validation cohorts. In a later analysis, more than 15,000 TCR beta sequences were associated with specific HLA alleles at a false discovery rate of 0.05. A further reported finding was that TCR beta sequences accurately predicted the HLA-A and HLA-B alleles for most subjects in the first cohort. In vitro tests confirmed that a few of the cytomegalovirus-associated TCR beta chains recognize cytomegalovirus antigens. In an earlier analysis of a few hundred of the donors, most TCR beta V segments were observed in productive rearrangements about 87% or about 30% of the time, broadly matching IMGT annotations.

To prepare the library, the immunoSEQ multiplex PCR assay was applied. For the multiplex PCR, a mixture combining 60 forward primers for TCR Vbeta segments and 13 reverse primers for TCR Jbeta segments was used. Amplification of the CDR3 region of rearranged TCR beta genes was performed with a multiplex PCR assay on genomic DNA. The Illumina HiSeq System was used to sequence the amplified TCR beta libraries as 87-base-pair reads. The paper's processing steps were these. In a later analysis, tens of millions of unique TCR beta chains were counted across the 650 to 750 repertoires, and roughly 11 million of these chains were shared by at least two donors. To remove PCR and sequencing errors, raw reads were error-corrected and collapsed into unique sequences using a nearest-neighbor algorithm that merged closely related sequences. CDR3 sequences were aligned to IMGT reference sequences to assign V, D and J gene segments. For a sequence to be retained, a match of at least six nucleotides was required to both a V gene segment and a J gene segment. A rearrangement was called productive if the CDR3 had no stop codons and remained in frame with V and J, and every other rearrangement was called non-productive. Following IMGT convention, CDR3 was defined as the stretch from the second conserved V-encoded cysteine up to the conserved J-encoded phenylalanine. In an earlier analysis of 587 of the donors, sequences lacking an unambiguous match to a single V gene segment were excluded. In an earlier analysis of a few hundred of the donors, V segments were called functional above 56.7% productive rearrangements and were called segregating when the between-donor standard deviation exceeded 5%. To diagnose cytomegalovirus status from the catalog of TCR beta chain sequences, a statistical classification framework was built. A later analysis assigned V and J genes by comparing TCR nucleotide sequences with IMGT/GENE-DB human TR gene sequences. The TCRdist pipeline was used in a later analysis to assign CDR3 sequences and most-parsimonious VDJ recombination scenarios. In a later analysis, every TCR beta chain was defined by the combination of its CDR3 amino acid sequence and its V-gene family, and reads without a unique V-gene family were dropped. In a later analysis, 450 to 600 highly shared, low-generation-probability nucleotide sequences were removed to address suspected cross-contamination and a sequencing artifact. In a later analysis, a clonal expansion index for each public chain was calculated from normalized within-repertoire ranks of inferred template counts. A later analysis computed generation probabilities with a VDJ recombination model fitted to out-of-frame rearrangements, and checked the results against IGoR. In a later analysis, TCR-TCR, TCR-HLA and TCR-CMV co-occurrence was scored with hypergeometric tests, and a repertoire-size bias correction was applied to TCR pairs. To estimate false discovery rates, a later analysis permuted the HLA or CMV assignments 20 times. In a later analysis, co-occurring TCRs were grouped with DBSCAN, and TCRdist sequence similarity was added when clustering was performed within HLA-allele-positive subsets. For co-occurrence clustering, repertoires with fewer than 30,000 or more than 120,000 public chains were excluded, along with about five repertoires with anomalous nucleotide sharing. The table was pulled from immuneACCESS by TCRdb, which kept in-frame rearrangements only. Such tables lose some clones; where checked, under half of the loss comes from unresolved V genes, and the rest has no known cause. That table furnishes V, J and clone size, whereas the DNA furnished D and trimming. A total of 120,000 or so clones appear in this sample, 75% of them only once. Jointly, the top ten make up about 3.3% of the sample.

In total, around 600 healthy bone marrow donors made up the cohort. At the time of sampling, every cohort member was nominally healthy, though immune exposures that went unrecorded were likely present. The donor tested CMV seronegative and was one of the 352 seronegative cohort members. Each donor provided a peripheral blood sample, and peripheral blood mononuclear cells were used for TCR beta sequencing. Genomic DNA was extracted from the blood cell samples with the Qiagen DNeasy Blood Extraction Kit. In regard to this clone: The target of this receptor is not known. No per-base quality is available; no much larger clone lies one base away.

Including cysteine and phenylalanine, the CDR3 has 15 amino acids. Only CDR3 DNA remains: 45 bases, in frame from the first base. The germline V gene yields MGHRA for CDR1 and YSYEKL for CDR2. Here V drops 2 bases and J drops 5 bases, and the junction holds 7 bases not matched to any gene. The source of this sequence is a woman between 50 and 59 years old in good health and CMV-seronegative. The sample was PBMCs. Recombination connected TRBV4-1 to TRBJ2-5, with TRBD2 identical over 8 junction bases. The CDR3 in this case is CASSQSLAGLETQYF. The DNA sequence is TGCGCCAGCAGCCAAAGCTTAGCGGGACTGGAGACCCAGTACTTC.